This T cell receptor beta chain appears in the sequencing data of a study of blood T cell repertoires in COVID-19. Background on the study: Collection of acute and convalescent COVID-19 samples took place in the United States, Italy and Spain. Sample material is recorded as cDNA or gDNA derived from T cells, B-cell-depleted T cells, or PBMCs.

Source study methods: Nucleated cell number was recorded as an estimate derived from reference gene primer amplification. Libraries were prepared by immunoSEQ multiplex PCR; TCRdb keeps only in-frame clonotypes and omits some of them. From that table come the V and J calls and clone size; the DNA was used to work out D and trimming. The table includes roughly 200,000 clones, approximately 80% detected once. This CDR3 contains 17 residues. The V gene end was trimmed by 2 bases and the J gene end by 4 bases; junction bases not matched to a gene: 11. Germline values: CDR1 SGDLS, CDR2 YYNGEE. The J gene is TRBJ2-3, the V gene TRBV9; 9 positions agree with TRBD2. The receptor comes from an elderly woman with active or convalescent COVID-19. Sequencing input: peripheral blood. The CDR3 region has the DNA TGTGCCAGCAGCGTGGGCGGGGGGGCCTACCGGGCAGATACGCAGTATTTT. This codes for CASSVGGGAYRADTQYF.